The clone carrying this T cell receptor (beta chain) was seen more than once but under ten times. Its antigen is unknown. The sample is drawn from a study of blood T cells in healthy people across ages. Study-level findings and limits: TCR beta diversity per million T cells fell roughly linearly with age.

Next came a second PCR, run for about 6 to 12 cycles, which used a sample-barcoded 5' primer along with a J-beta primer mix. One entry per CDR3 protein results from TCRdb running MiXCR on the 5' RACE reads. The sample lists around 800,000 distinct CDR3 sequences, around a quarter occurring once. The ends were cut back, 1 base at V and 6 bases at J, with 16 bases in the middle. CDR1 is MGHRA, CDR2 YSYEKL, per germline. The CDR3 sequence is 17 residues long. The same sample was also used in a study of T cells of mothers and their children.

Sequenced: blood. The V and J genes are TRBV4-1 and TRBJ1-6; D is perhaps TRBD1 (6 bases). The clonotype originates from a boy aged 5-17 years in good health. The CDR3 protein is CASSQGLLGQSNSPLHF. The CDR3 DNA reads as TGCGCCAGCAGCCAAGGGCTCCTCGGACAGTCTAATTCACCCCTCCACTTT.